These T cell receptor beta chains were read from a single sample in a study of T cell repertoires in cytomegalovirus infection. TCRdb used MiXCR to reprocess the reads, holding one entry per CDR3 protein. The sample has around 770,000 distinct CDR3 sequences; 25% to 30% are singletons. Antigens for these TCRs are unknown. Sequenced material: cultured CD8+ T cells from PBMCs, taken from culture after CMV antigen stimulation. These receptors all stem from a human donor in good health (CMV status not recorded). Some clones in this sample may be carry-over from other donors' samples. Both conserved end residues are part of each CDR3. The D gene is left open where the match is weak. Rows may omit the clone size; those that give it use once, few, many or a size class.

size: -
V: TRBV5-1
J: TRBJ1-1
length: 13
D: -
CDR3: CASSKPGQLEAFF
DNA: TGCGCCAGCAGCAAACCCGGACAGCTTGAAGCTTTCTTT

size: many
V: TRBV7-9
J: TRBJ2-1
length: 16
D: TRBD1
CDR3: CASSILTGGADNEQFF
DNA: TGTGCCAGCAGCATTCTGACAGGGGGCGCGGACAATGAGCAGTTCTTC

size: few
V: TRBV12-3/TRBV12-4
J: TRBJ2-1
length: 13
D: TRBD1
CDR3: CASTQQGFDEQFF
DNA: TGTGCCAGCACTCAACAGGGGTTCGATGAGCAGTTCTTC

size: once
V: TRBV7-9
J: TRBJ1-1
length: 13
D: -
CDR3: CASASGFSPEAFF
DNA: TGTGCCAGCGCCTCGGGATTCTCCCCTGAAGCTTTCTTT

size: few
V: TRBV12-3/TRBV12-4
J: TRBJ1-2
length: 16
D: -
CDR3: CASKGPTGTGDYGYTF
DNA: TGTGCCAGCAAGGGTCCCACAGGGACTGGGGACTATGGCTACACCTTC

size: few
V: TRBV12-3/TRBV12-4
J: TRBJ1-1
length: 13
D: TRBD1
CDR3: CASTQGAHTEAFF
DNA: TGTGCCAGCACCCAGGGGGCTCACACTGAAGCTTTCTTT

size: -
V: TRBV24-1
J: TRBJ1-5
length: 14
D: TRBD1
CDR3: CATSSRQGRQPQHF
DNA: TGTGCCACCAGCTCCAGACAGGGAAGGCAGCCCCAGCATTTT

size: -
V: TRBV27
J: TRBJ2-2
length: 15
D: TRBD2
CDR3: CASTSYGGATGELFF
DNA: TGTGCCAGCACCTCTTACGGGGGGGCCACCGGGGAGCTGTTTTTT

size: few
V: TRBV28
J: TRBJ2-7
length: 14
D: -
CDR3: CASSLRVPGHEQYF
DNA: TGTGCCAGCAGTCTCCGGGTCCCTGGGCACGAGCAGTACTTC

size: once
V: TRBV5-4
J: TRBJ2-4
length: 16
D: -
CDR3: CASSSQGTLAKNIQYF
DNA: TGTGCCAGCAGCTCACAGGGGACTTTAGCCAAAAACATTCAGTACTTC

size: -
V: TRBV27
J: TRBJ1-6
length: 14
D: -
CDR3: CASSFGIYNSPLHF
DNA: TGTGCCAGCAGTTTCGGGATCTATAATTCACCCCTCCACTTT

size: -
V: TRBV6-5
J: TRBJ1-1
length: 15
D: -
CDR3: CASSGVWGGLTEAFF
DNA: TGTGCCAGCAGTGGGGTATGGGGGGGCCTCACTGAAGCTTTCTTT

size: few
V: TRBV12-3/TRBV12-4
J: TRBJ1-4
length: 16
D: -
CDR3: CASSFWGRRTNEKLFF
DNA: TGTGCCAGCAGTTTCTGGGGGCGCCGTACTAATGAAAAACTGTTTTTT

size: few
V: TRBV13
J: TRBJ2-5
length: 16
D: -
CDR3: CASSLGVAPRRETQYF
DNA: TGTGCCAGCAGCTTAGGAGTGGCCCCCAGACGCGAGACCCAGTACTTC

size: many
V: TRBV7-6
J: TRBJ1-1
length: 13
D: -
CDR3: CASSLGPDAEAFF
DNA: TGTGCCAGCAGCTTGGGACCCGACGCTGAAGCTTTCTTT

size: many
V: TRBV18
J: TRBJ1-5
length: 14
D: -
CDR3: CASSRVWGNQPQHF
DNA: TGTGCCAGCTCCCGAGTCTGGGGCAATCAGCCCCAGCATTTT

size: few
V: TRBV7-9
J: TRBJ1-5
length: 14
D: TRBD1
CDR3: CASSQTGGGQPQHF
DNA: TGTGCCAGCAGCCAGACAGGGGGAGGGCAGCCCCAGCATTTT

size: -
V: TRBV19
J: TRBJ1-5
length: 15
D: -
CDR3: CASSINSQSNQPQHF
DNA: TGTGCCAGTAGTATCAATAGCCAAAGCAATCAGCCCCAGCATTTT

size: -
V: TRBV7-9
J: TRBJ1-1
length: 15
D: TRBD1
CDR3: CASSPPRQGNTEAFF
DNA: TGTGCCAGCAGCCCCCCCCGACAGGGGAACACTGAAGCTTTCTTT

size: -
V: TRBV29-1
J: TRBJ2-5
length: 12
D: -
CDR3: CSVLEAQETQYF
DNA: TGCAGCGTTCTGGAGGCCCAAGAGACCCAGTACTTC

size: few
V: TRBV10-2
J: TRBJ1-3
length: 15
D: -
CDR3: CATLPATGAGNTIYF
DNA: TGCGCCACCCTCCCCGCGACAGGAGCTGGAAACACCATATATTTT

size: -
V: TRBV12-3/TRBV12-4
J: TRBJ2-1
length: 16
D: -
CDR3: CASSLGYRAPYNEQFF
DNA: TGTGCCAGCAGTTTGGGGTACAGGGCGCCCTACAATGAGCAGTTCTTC

size: -
V: TRBV7-2
J: TRBJ1-2
length: 14
D: -
CDR3: CASSLDKSGKGYTF
DNA: TGTGCCAGCAGCTTAGATAAGTCAGGGAAAGGCTACACCTTC

size: few
V: TRBV6-2/TRBV6-3
J: TRBJ2-2
length: 15
D: -
CDR3: CASRSTGLNTGELFF
DNA: TGTGCCAGCAGATCAACAGGTTTGAACACCGGGGAGCTGTTTTTT

size: -
V: TRBV19
J: TRBJ1-5
length: 15
D: -
CDR3: CASSILYYSNQPQHF
DNA: TGTGCCAGTAGTATCCTATATTATAGCAATCAGCCCCAGCATTTT

size: -
V: TRBV5-1
J: TRBJ1-1
length: 14
D: -
CDR3: CASSLETRNTEAFF
DNA: TGCGCCAGCAGCTTGGAGACAAGGAACACTGAAGCTTTCTTT

size: -
V: TRBV13
J: TRBJ2-3
length: 16
D: TRBD2
CDR3: CASSFGSGAYTDTQYF
DNA: TGTGCCAGCAGCTTCGGTAGCGGGGCCTACACAGATACGCAGTATTTT

size: many
V: TRBV7-6
J: TRBJ1-1
length: 16
D: -
CDR3: CASSLEWRTDITEAFF
DNA: TGTGCCAGCAGCTTGGAGTGGAGGACGGATATCACTGAAGCTTTCTTT

size: -
V: TRBV6-6
J: TRBJ1-5
length: 15
D: -
CDR3: CASSHRADSNQPQHF
DNA: TGTGCCAGCAGCCACAGGGCGGATAGCAATCAGCCCCAGCATTTT

size: few
V: TRBV12-3/TRBV12-4
J: TRBJ2-2
length: 16
D: -
CDR3: CASTGGDIGGTGELFF
DNA: TGTGCCAGCACCGGAGGAGACATAGGGGGGACCGGGGAGCTGTTTTTT

size: few
V: TRBV7-6
J: TRBJ2-7
length: 17
D: -
CDR3: CASSHPRDGTRTYEQYF
DNA: TGTGCCAGCAGTCACCCCCGGGACGGAACTCGAACCTACGAGCAGTACTTC

size: -
V: TRBV6-6
J: TRBJ2-7
length: 14
D: -
CDR3: CASSQGGGSYEQYF
DNA: TGTGCCAGCAGTCAGGGGGGGGGTTCCTACGAGCAGTACTTC

size: -
V: TRBV27
J: TRBJ2-5
length: 14
D: TRBD1
CDR3: CASSLSRGHETQYF
DNA: TGTGCCAGCAGTTTAAGCAGGGGGCACGAGACCCAGTACTTC

size: -
V: TRBV2
J: TRBJ1-5
length: 12
D: -
CDR3: CASKMGGQPQHF
DNA: TGTGCCAGCAAGATGGGGGGCCAGCCCCAGCATTTT

size: -
V: TRBV27
J: TRBJ1-1
length: 13
D: TRBD1
CDR3: CASSLSGEGAAFF
DNA: TGTGCCAGCAGTTTATCAGGGGAGGGGGCAGCTTTCTTT

size: -
V: TRBV11-1
J: TRBJ2-1
length: 16
D: -
CDR3: CASTPRWGHYYNEQFF
DNA: TGTGCCAGCACCCCGCGTTGGGGCCATTACTACAATGAGCAGTTCTTC

size: many
V: TRBV7-9
J: TRBJ1-4
length: 16
D: TRBD1
CDR3: CASSPGDSATNEKLFF
DNA: TGTGCCAGCAGCCCGGGGGACAGTGCAACTAATGAAAAACTGTTTTTT

size: -
V: TRBV7-9
J: TRBJ2-3
length: 16
D: TRBD1
CDR3: CASSLARGPSTDTQYF
DNA: TGTGCCAGCAGCTTAGCGAGGGGGCCAAGCACAGATACGCAGTATTTT

size: many
V: TRBV7-2
J: TRBJ2-3
length: 18
D: TRBD2
CDR3: CASSFRDSGVFGADTQYF
DNA: TGTGCCAGCAGCTTCCGAGATAGCGGGGTGTTCGGGGCGGATACGCAGTATTTT

size: many
V: TRBV7-2
J: TRBJ2-3
length: 17
D: TRBD2
CDR3: CASSLGERGTFTDTQYF
DNA: TGTGCCAGCAGCTTAGGAGAGCGGGGGACGTTCACAGATACGCAGTATTTT

size: -
V: TRBV10-3
J: TRBJ2-4
length: 15
D: -
CDR3: CAIKWTVLAKNIQYF
DNA: TGTGCCATCAAGTGGACAGTTCTAGCCAAAAACATTCAGTACTTC

size: -
V: TRBV10-2
J: TRBJ2-7
length: 15
D: -
CDR3: CASRGTVQGYHEQYF
DNA: TGCGCCAGCCGGGGAACGGTCCAGGGTTACCACGAGCAGTACTTC

size: -
V: TRBV11-2
J: TRBJ2-2
length: 15
D: -
CDR3: CASSLGSMNTGELFF
DNA: TGTGCCAGCAGCTTAGGATCGATGAACACCGGGGAGCTGTTTTTT

size: many
V: TRBV10-3
J: TRBJ2-1
length: 14
D: -
CDR3: CAISESTPRLEQFF
DNA: TGTGCCATCAGTGAGTCGACTCCCCGGCTCGAGCAGTTCTTC

size: many
V: TRBV20-1
J: TRBJ1-4
length: 14
D: -
CDR3: CSAKGLQSYGKLFF
DNA: TGCAGTGCAAAAGGGTTACAGTCTTATGGTAAACTGTTTTTT

size: -
V: TRBV10-3
J: TRBJ2-1
length: 16
D: TRBD2
CDR3: CAISEESGVRYNEQFF
DNA: TGTGCCATCAGTGAGGAAAGCGGGGTCCGCTACAATGAGCAGTTCTTC

size: -
V: TRBV7-6
J: TRBJ2-1
length: 15
D: -
CDR3: CASSLDATPFTEQFF
DNA: TGTGCCAGCAGCTTAGATGCGACTCCTTTTACTGAGCAGTTCTTC

size: -
V: TRBV20-1
J: TRBJ1-1
length: 15
D: TRBD1
CDR3: CSARDPTGQSTEAFF
DNA: TGCAGTGCTAGAGATCCGACAGGGCAGTCCACTGAAGCTTTCTTT

size: few
V: TRBV10-3
J: TRBJ2-5
length: 14
D: -
CDR3: CAISEGGGRETQYF
DNA: TGTGCCATCAGTGAAGGAGGGGGAAGGGAGACCCAGTACTTC

size: -
V: TRBV7-6
J: TRBJ2-3
length: 15
D: -
CDR3: CASSLGGALTDTQYF
DNA: TGTGCCAGCAGCTTAGGTGGGGCCCTCACAGATACGCAGTATTTT

size: -
V: TRBV6-5
J: TRBJ2-3
length: 16
D: -
CDR3: CASSYSSQQPTDTQYF
DNA: TGTGCCAGCAGTTACTCGAGCCAGCAGCCCACAGATACGCAGTATTTT

size: -
V: TRBV2
J: TRBJ2-2
length: 15
D: TRBD2
CDR3: CASHPSGGAGGELFF
DNA: TGTGCCAGCCACCCCAGCGGGGGGGCGGGCGGGGAGCTGTTTTTT

size: many
V: TRBV7-4
J: TRBJ1-3
length: 15
D: -
CDR3: CASSLNSPRGNTIYF
DNA: TGTGCCAGCAGCTTAAACAGCCCAAGGGGAAACACCATATATTTT

size: few
V: TRBV10-3
J: TRBJ1-2
length: 16
D: -
CDR3: CAISEAGGAANYGYTF
DNA: TGTGCCATCAGTGAGGCGGGGGGGGCGGCTAACTATGGCTACACCTTC